This TCR beta chain emerged from a study of regulatory T cells in long-lasting Graves disease. Construction of the TCR beta libraries employed iRepertoire HTBI primers in conjunction with Arm-PCR of CDR3 regions. TCRdb passed the multiplex PCR reads through MiXCR, listing each CDR3 protein once. This sample has 400,000 to 500,000 distinct CDR3 sequences, with 14% found just once. General observations from the study: Persistent disease preferred TRBV28, TRBJ1-2 and TRBJ2-5; new disease, TRBV20-1 and TRBJ2-1.

Germline lookup yields CDR1 MNHEY and CDR2 SVGAGI. CDR3 length equals 15 residues. Trimming left V 0 bases short and J 5 bases short, with 12 bases between. Noted time point: newly diagnosed GD, antithyroid drugs for less than 3 months. The TCR library was made from RNA extracted from PBMCs. Points on this clonotype: Its antigen remains unknown.

This sample was also put to use in a study of T cells in Graves' hyperthyroidism and ophthalmopathy. That study reports: The hyperthyroidism was newly diagnosed and had lasted under 2 months; the patients were aged 18 to 65. Separation of ophthalmopathy from stable hyperthyroidism was achieved by a 13 V-J model.

The chain combines TRBV6-5 with TRBJ2-3; TRBD1 is a possible D gene (5 bases). The sequences come from peripheral blood mononuclear cells (PBMCs), collected at new diagnosis, from a patient treated with antithyroid drugs. The TCR originated in a woman in her 50s with Graves disease. In nucleotides, the CDR3 is TGTGCCAGCAGTTACTCTCGCGCGGACATAGATACGCAGTATTTT. This translates into CASSYSRADIDTQYF.